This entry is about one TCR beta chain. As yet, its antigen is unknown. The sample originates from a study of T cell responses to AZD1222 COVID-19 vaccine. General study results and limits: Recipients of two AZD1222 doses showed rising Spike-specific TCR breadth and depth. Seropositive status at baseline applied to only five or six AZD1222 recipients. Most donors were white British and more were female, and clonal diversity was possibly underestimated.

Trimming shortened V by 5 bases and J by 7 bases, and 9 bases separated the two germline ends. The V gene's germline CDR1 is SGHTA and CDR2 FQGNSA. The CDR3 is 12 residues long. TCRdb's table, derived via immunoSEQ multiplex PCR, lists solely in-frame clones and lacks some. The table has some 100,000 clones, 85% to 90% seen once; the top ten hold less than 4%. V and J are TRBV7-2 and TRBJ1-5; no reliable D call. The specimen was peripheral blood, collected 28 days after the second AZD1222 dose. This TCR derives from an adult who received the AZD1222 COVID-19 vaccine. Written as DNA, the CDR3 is TGTGCCAGCAGCCGGCGAGACCAGCCCCAGCATTTT. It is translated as CASSRRDQPQHF.